This TCR beta chain was sequenced for a study of T-cell reconstitution after alpha-beta-depleted transplantation in children. Points from the study as a whole: Fresh T-cell production supplied most of the T-cell counts and diversity seen one year after transplant. In patients about two months after transplant, alpha-beta T cells reportedly arose from several hundred expanded graft clones.

Unique molecular identifiers were incorporated when the TCRbeta library was constructed. TCRdb redid the calling of the PCR reads with MiXCR, one entry per CDR3 protein. Of under 150,000 distinct CDR3 sequences listed, approximately 8.7% are singletons. The CDR3 is 15 amino acids. V lost 9 bases, J lost 3 bases, and 20 bases lay in between. CDR1 is SNHLY, CDR2 FYNNEI, per germline. A remark on this clonotype: Its antigen is unidentified.

The sequence was collected from a girl under three years old who had a stem cell transplant for combined immunodeficiency, so the T cells may come from the graft donor. The chain combines TRBV2 with TRBJ1-2, with TRBD1 as a possible D gene (6 bases). The material sequenced was PBMCs, mostly from graft donor cells, taken 180 days after TCRalphabeta/CD19-depleted stem cell transplant. The CDR3 loop is CARKQLRGGHYGYTF. CDR3 bases: TGTGCCAGGAAGCAACTGAGGGGGGGGCACTATGGCTACACCTTC.